This is a list of T cell receptor beta chains from one sample in a study of blood T cell repertoires in COVID-19. Assay used: immunoSEQ multiplex PCR; TCRdb lists only in-frame clones, some missing. The data show 160,000 or so clones, roughly 80% seen once. The specimen was PBMCs or T cells enriched from blood (not recorded which). These receptors were taken from a woman aged 40-49 years with acute COVID-19. The CDR3 runs from the conserved cysteine through the conserved F or W. The D gene is left open where the match is weak. A row's size may be missing; if present it is once, few, many or a size class.

v_call: TRBV5-1; j_call: TRBJ2-1; d_call: TRBD1; clone_size: once; cdr3_nt: TGCGCCAGCGCCACTGGGCAGGGGGCGAGAAATGAGCAGTTCTTC; cdr3_aa: CASATGQGARNEQFF
v_call: TRBV7-9; j_call: TRBJ1-6; d_call: NA; clone_size: NA; cdr3_nt: TGTGCCAGCAGCTTACAGGCAGGGCAGGATTCACCCCTCCACTTT; cdr3_aa: CASSLQAGQDSPLHF
v_call: TRBV6-6; j_call: TRBJ2-1; d_call: NA; clone_size: many; cdr3_nt: TGTGCCAGCAGTTACCCCGACAACTACAATGAGCAGTTCTTC; cdr3_aa: CASSYPDNYNEQFF
v_call: TRBV7-9; j_call: TRBJ2-7; d_call: NA; clone_size: few; cdr3_nt: TGTGCCAGCAGCCCGGACTCCTCCTACGAGCAGTACTTC; cdr3_aa: CASSPDSSYEQYF
v_call: TRBV11-2; j_call: TRBJ2-3; d_call: TRBD1; clone_size: NA; cdr3_nt: TGTGCCAGCAGCTCCCTTTGGACAGGGTCAGATACGCAGTATTTT; cdr3_aa: CASSSLWTGSDTQYF
v_call: TRBV7-9; j_call: TRBJ2-1; d_call: NA; clone_size: NA; cdr3_nt: TGTGCCAGCCAACATTGGAGTGGCGGGGAATACAACAATGAGCAGTTCTTC; cdr3_aa: CASQHWSGGEYNNEQFF
v_call: TRBV4-1; j_call: TRBJ1-2; d_call: NA; clone_size: few; cdr3_nt: TGCGCCAGCAGCCTTCAGGGTCCTCAAGCTAACTATGGCTACACCTTC; cdr3_aa: CASSLQGPQANYGYTF
v_call: TRBV30; j_call: TRBJ1-5; d_call: NA; clone_size: NA; cdr3_nt: TGTGCCTGGACCAGGGAGGGCAATCAGCCCCAGCATTTT; cdr3_aa: CAWTREGNQPQHF
v_call: TRBV25-1; j_call: TRBJ2-7; d_call: TRBD1; clone_size: NA; cdr3_nt: TGTGCCAGCAGTTCTTGGACAGGGAAAACCTACGAGCAGTACTTC; cdr3_aa: CASSSWTGKTYEQYF
v_call: TRBV29-1; j_call: TRBJ2-7; d_call: NA; clone_size: NA; cdr3_nt: TGCAGCGTTGTTAGTGGGGCGCAGTACTTC; cdr3_aa: CSVVSGAQYF
v_call: TRBV6-5; j_call: TRBJ1-1; d_call: TRBD1; clone_size: NA; cdr3_nt: TGTGCCAGCAGGTACCTTTCGACAGGGGCAGCTGAAGCTTTCTTT; cdr3_aa: CASRYLSTGAAEAFF
v_call: TRBV12-5; j_call: TRBJ1-2; d_call: NA; clone_size: once; cdr3_nt: TGTGCTAGTGGTTTGAGCCGTTCGGGATATGGCTACACCTTC; cdr3_aa: CASGLSRSGYGYTF
v_call: TRBV27; j_call: TRBJ2-4; d_call: NA; clone_size: NA; cdr3_nt: TGTGCCAGCAGGCCCCCAGGGACCAAAAACATTCAGTACTTC; cdr3_aa: CASRPPGTKNIQYF
v_call: TRBV27; j_call: TRBJ1-2; d_call: TRBD1; clone_size: NA; cdr3_nt: TGTGCCAGCAGATCCGGGACAGGGAATTCCTATGGCTACACCTTC; cdr3_aa: CASRSGTGNSYGYTF
v_call: TRBV6-6; j_call: TRBJ2-2; d_call: NA; clone_size: NA; cdr3_nt: TGTGCCAGCGTATCCCTCAGGGGGAACACCGGGGAGCTGTTTTTT; cdr3_aa: CASVSLRGNTGELFF
v_call: TRBV15; j_call: TRBJ1-2; d_call: TRBD1; clone_size: NA; cdr3_nt: TGTGCCACCAGCAGAGATCGGGACAGGGCCTTGAATGGCTACACCTTC; cdr3_aa: CATSRDRDRALNGYTF
v_call: TRBV24-1; j_call: TRBJ1-5; d_call: TRBD1; clone_size: NA; cdr3_nt: TGTGCCACCAGTGACCCCTCGGGACAGGGGGCGCAGGAGCAGCCCCAGCATTTT; cdr3_aa: CATSDPSGQGAQEQPQHF
v_call: TRBV4-1; j_call: TRBJ1-2; d_call: NA; clone_size: NA; cdr3_nt: TGCGCCAGCAGCCAAGGTCTAGCAAACTATGGCTACACCTTC; cdr3_aa: CASSQGLANYGYTF
v_call: TRBV6-6; j_call: TRBJ2-1; d_call: NA; clone_size: NA; cdr3_nt: TGTGCCAGCAGTTACGGCCTCATCAATGAGCAGTTCTTC; cdr3_aa: CASSYGLINEQFF
v_call: TRBV10-3; j_call: TRBJ2-1; d_call: NA; clone_size: NA; cdr3_nt: TGTGCCATCATGGGGGAGCAGGGGGGACCTAATGAGCAGTTCTTC; cdr3_aa: CAIMGEQGGPNEQFF
v_call: TRBV5-1; j_call: TRBJ2-5; d_call: TRBD2; clone_size: once; cdr3_nt: TGCGCCAGCAGCTTGATGGGCTCCCTGGGGGGGGCCCAGTACTTC; cdr3_aa: CASSLMGSLGGAQYF
v_call: TRBV11-3; j_call: TRBJ1-4; d_call: NA; clone_size: NA; cdr3_nt: TGTGCCAGCAGCTTAGGTACAGCTAATGAAAAACTGTTTTTT; cdr3_aa: CASSLGTANEKLFF
v_call: TRBV12-5; j_call: TRBJ2-1; d_call: NA; clone_size: NA; cdr3_nt: TGTGCTAGTGCCGTCGACTCCAATGAGCAGTTCTTC; cdr3_aa: CASAVDSNEQFF